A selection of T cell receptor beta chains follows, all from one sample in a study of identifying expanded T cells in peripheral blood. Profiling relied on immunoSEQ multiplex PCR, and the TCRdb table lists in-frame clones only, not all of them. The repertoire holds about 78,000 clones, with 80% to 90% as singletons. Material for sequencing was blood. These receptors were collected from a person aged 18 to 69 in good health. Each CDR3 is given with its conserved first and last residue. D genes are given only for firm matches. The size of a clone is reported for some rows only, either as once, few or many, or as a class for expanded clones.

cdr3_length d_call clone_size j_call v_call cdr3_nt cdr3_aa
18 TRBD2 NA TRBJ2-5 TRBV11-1 TGTGCCAGCAGCCGCAGACTAGCGGGAAGTCGGCCCCAAGAGACCCAGTACTTC CASSRRLAGSRPQETQYF
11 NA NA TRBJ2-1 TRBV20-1 TGCAGTGCCAGGGAGTACAATGAGCAGTTCTTC CSAREYNEQFF
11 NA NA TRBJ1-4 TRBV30 TGTGCCTGGCCCCGTGGGGAAAAACTGTTTTTT CAWPRGEKLFF
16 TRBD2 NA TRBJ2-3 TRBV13 TGTGCCAGCAGTGGGGGGGTTCAATCTAGCACAGATACGCAGTATTTT CASSGGVQSSTDTQYF
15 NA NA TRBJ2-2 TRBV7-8 TGTGCCAGCAGCCCAGACCGGGCCAACACCGGGGAGCTGTTTTTT CASSPDRANTGELFF
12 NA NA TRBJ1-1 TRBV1 TGCACCAGCATCCAGGCGGGGACTGAAGCTTTCTTT CTSIQAGTEAFF
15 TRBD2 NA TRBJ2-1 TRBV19 TGTGCCAGTAGTATATCGAGCGGGAGGGCCCGGGAGCAGTTCTTC CASSISSGRAREQFF
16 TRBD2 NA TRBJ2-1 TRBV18 TGTGCCAGCTCACCGTTACTAGCGGTCGAGGCCCAAGAGCAGTTCTTC CASSPLLAVEAQEQFF
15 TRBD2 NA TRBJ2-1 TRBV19 TGTGCCAGTAGTTTGGGACTAGCGGGGCACAATGAGCAGTTCTTC CASSLGLAGHNEQFF
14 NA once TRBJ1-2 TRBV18 TGTGCCAGCTCACCACCGGGTGAACCGGGTGGCTACACCTTC CASSPPGEPGGYTF
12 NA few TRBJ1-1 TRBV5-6 TGTGCCAGCAGCAGAACGACGGCTGAAGCTTTCTTT CASSRTTAEAFF
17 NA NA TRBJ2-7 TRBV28 TGTGCCAGCAGTTTAAGCCCTTTTGAGAATGGGTTTTACGAGCAGTACTTC CASSLSPFENGFYEQYF
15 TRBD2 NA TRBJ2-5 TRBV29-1 TGCAGCGTTGCGGGGGGGCGGGGAGGAATACCGACCCAGTACTTC CSVAGGRGGIPTQYF
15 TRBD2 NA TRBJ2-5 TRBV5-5 TGTGCCAGCAGCTTGGCTAGCGGGAGACAAGAGACCCAGTACTTC CASSLASGRQETQYF
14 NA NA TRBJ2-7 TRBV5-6 TGTGCCAGCAGTCCCGGGACGGGCAACTACGAGCAGTACTTC CASSPGTGNYEQYF
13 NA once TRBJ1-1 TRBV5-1 TGCGCCAGCAGCCCCCTGGTGGGGGCCGTTGCTTTCTTT CASSPLVGAVAFF
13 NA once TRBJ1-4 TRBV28 TGTGCCACCACAGGGACCGATAATGAAAAACTGTTTTTT CATTGTDNEKLFF
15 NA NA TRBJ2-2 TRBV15 TGTGCCACCAGCAGAGAAAGCCTGAACACCGGGGAGCTGTTTTTT CATSRESLNTGELFF
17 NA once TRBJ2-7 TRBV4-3 TGCGCCAGCAGCCCGGGAGGAAACAGGGCGACTTCCTACGAGCAGTACTTC CASSPGGNRATSYEQYF
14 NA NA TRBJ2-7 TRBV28 TGTGCCAGCAGTTCACCTACGAAGTTCTACGAGCAGTACTTC CASSSPTKFYEQYF
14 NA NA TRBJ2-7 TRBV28 TGTGCCAGCAGATCCTCTAGGACGGCGAACGAGCAGTACTTC CASRSSRTANEQYF
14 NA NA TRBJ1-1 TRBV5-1 TGCGCCAGCAGCCCCGGGACACTGAACACTGAAGCTTTCTTT CASSPGTLNTEAFF
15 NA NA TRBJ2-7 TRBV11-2 TGTGCCAGCAGCTTAGTACGGGATGTCTCCTACGAGCAGTACTTC CASSLVRDVSYEQYF
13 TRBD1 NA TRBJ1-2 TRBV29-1 TGCAGCGTTGAACGTTGGACAGGGTATGGCTACACCTTC CSVERWTGYGYTF